The TCR beta chain under discussion was sequenced for a study of CD8+ T cells in alopecia areata. Across the whole study: After 6 to 18 months of tofacitinib, follow-up continued 6 months off drug. Study results and limitations: Expanded CD8+ clones among the top 100, as well as scalp clonality, were significantly decreased by tofacitinib.

Germline lookup yields CDR1 SQVTM and CDR2 ANQGSEA. V lost 6 bases and J 0 bases, leaving 14 bases between the germline ends. The CDR3 covers 14 residues. Sequencing relied on a cDNA template that was reverse transcribed from extracted RNA. Method: immunoSEQ multiplex PCR; TCRdb's copy keeps in-frame clones and lacks some. The sample has 200,000 to 250,000 clones, 64% seen once; the top ten hold 4% to 5%. Treatment denoted: oral pan-JAK inhibitor, 5-10 mg twice daily. On this clone itself: The antigen remains unidentified.

This chain connects TRBV29-1 to TRBJ1-2; a weak D match, TRBD1 (5 bases). Specimen: CD4+ T cells sorted from blood, collected at week 4, from a patient treated with tofacitinib. The TCR sequence derives from a human donor with alopecia areata. CDR3 sequence: CSVDTPTANYGYTF. CDR3 bases: TGCAGCGTGGATACCCCGACAGCTAACTATGGCTACACCTTC.